This record looks at one T cell receptor (beta chain) sequence and its context. Authors' analysis steps: For nucleated cells, counts were estimated from reference gene primer amplification. TCRdb keeps only in-frame clones here, not all; method: immunoSEQ multiplex PCR. V, J and clone size are those of that table, while D and trimming were read from the DNA. The data show around 250,000 clones, approximately 87% seen once. The data derive from a study of blood T cell repertoires in COVID-19. About the study: Sample material is recorded as cDNA or gDNA derived from T cells, B-cell-depleted T cells, or PBMCs.

Trimming removed 6 bases at V and 2 bases at J, with 14 bases between. The CDR3 is made up of 15 amino acids. Germline CDR1 is SNHLY and CDR2 is FYNNEI. This sequence was found in a human donor in a cohort sampled during active COVID-19. The sequenced sample consisted of peripheral blood. The rearrangement links TRBV2 to TRBJ1-5, with D possibly matching TRBD1 (5 bases). In DNA form, the CDR3 reads TGTGCCAGCAGACCCCAGGGTCTTGGCAATCAGCCCCAGCATTTT. Translated: CASRPQGLGNQPQHF.